The rows below give T cell receptor beta chains drawn from one sample of a study of T cell responses to AZD1222 COVID-19 vaccine. Here immunoSEQ multiplex PCR was the method, and the copy in TCRdb shows in-frame clones only, minus some. The sample lists about 140,000 clones, 85% to 95% occurring once. Sequences were derived from peripheral blood, sampled on day 0 of AZD1222 vaccination. These receptors were obtained from an adult in good health. The CDR3 runs from the conserved cysteine through the conserved F or W. The order of the fields is clone size, D gene, V gene, J gene, CDR3 DNA, CDR3 protein. The D gene is left open where the match is weak. Some rows mark clone size as missing; the rest say once, few, many or name a class of expanded clone.

>.|.|TRBV5-1|TRBJ2-5
TGCGCCAGCATGGGGGACGCAGAGACCCAGTACTTC
CASMGDAETQYF
>.|.|TRBV5-4|TRBJ2-3
TGTGCCAGCAGCCTTTCTCAGAGGACAGATACGCAGTATTTT
CASSLSQRTDTQYF
>.|TRBD2|TRBV19|TRBJ2-1
TGTGCCAGTATCCCAGGACTAGCGGGATCGGGTGAGCAGTTCTTC
CASIPGLAGSGEQFF
>once|.|TRBV7-9|TRBJ2-4
TGTGCCAGCAGCTTAGCGCTAATGTGGGATTTACCCAAAAACATTCAGTACTTC
CASSLALMWDLPKNIQYF
>.|TRBD1|TRBV18|TRBJ2-5
TGTGCCAGCAAGACAGGGGGACAGGGTGAGACCCAGTACTTC
CASKTGGQGETQYF
>.|TRBD2|TRBV9|TRBJ2-2
TGTGCCAGCAGCGTTAGCGGGAGGGGGCGGACCGGGGAGCTGTTTTTT
CASSVSGRGRTGELFF
>few|TRBD2|TRBV2|TRBJ2-7
TGTGCCAGCAGTGATCAGCGGGAGGACTACGAGCAGTACTTC
CASSDQREDYEQYF
>.|.|TRBV5-1|TRBJ1-1
TGCGCCAGCAGCTTGACTTCCAGAGACACTGAAGCTTTCTTT
CASSLTSRDTEAFF
>.|.|TRBV25-1|TRBJ2-5
TGTGCCAGCAGTTATAGGAGGGAACGAGGAGTGGCCCAGTACTTC
CASSYRRERGVAQYF
>.|TRBD2|TRBV7-2|TRBJ2-1
TGTGCCAGCAGCTTAGTGACTAGCGGCGAGCAGTTCTTC
CASSLVTSGEQFF
>.|.|TRBV29-1|TRBJ1-5
TGCAGCGTTGTAGAGGGGGGGGACAATCAGCCCCAGCATTTT
CSVVEGGDNQPQHF
>.|.|TRBV30|TRBJ1-5
TGTGCCTGGAGTACTGGGATGGATCAGCCCCAGCATTTT
CAWSTGMDQPQHF
>.|TRBD2|TRBV19|TRBJ2-2
TGTGCCAGTAGTAATAGCGGGTGGAACACCGGGGAGCTGTTTTTT
CASSNSGWNTGELFF
>.|TRBD1|TRBV10-3|TRBJ1-2
TGTGCCATCAGTGAGGACAGGGGTGGCTACACCTTC
CAISEDRGGYTF
>.|.|TRBV19|TRBJ1-2
TGTGCCAGTAGTACTGTCAGGGGCAGCCCGAGCTATGGCTACACCTTC
CASSTVRGSPSYGYTF
>.|TRBD2|TRBV3-1/TRBV3-2|TRBJ2-5
TGTGCCAGCAGCCTCGGGACTAGCGGGCGTGGGGAGACCCAGTACTTC
CASSLGTSGRGETQYF
>once|.|TRBV5-1|TRBJ1-3
TGCGCCAGCAGCTTGGACGTACCCTCTGGAAACACCATATATTTT
CASSLDVPSGNTIYF
>once|TRBD2|TRBV5-4|TRBJ2-3
TGTGCCAGCAGCTTGGGTCATCGCGGGAGGGCCCCAGATACGCAGTATTTT
CASSLGHRGRAPDTQYF
>.|.|TRBV11-1|TRBJ1-1
TGTGCCAGCAGCCATTGGACTGTGAACACTGAAGCTTTCTTT
CASSHWTVNTEAFF
>.|.|TRBV4-2|TRBJ1-4
TGTGCCAGCAGCCAAGACTCGCGGACTAATGAAAAACTGTTTTTT
CASSQDSRTNEKLFF
>.|.|TRBV6-5|TRBJ1-4
TGTGCCAGCAGTTACTCAACAGCAACTAATGAAAAACTGTTTTTT
CASSYSTATNEKLFF
>.|.|TRBV5-1|TRBJ1-2
TGCGCCAGCAGCCCGGACAGTGTGGGATCTAATAACTATGGCTACACCTTC
CASSPDSVGSNNYGYTF
>.|TRBD1|TRBV18|TRBJ1-4
TGTGCCAGCTCACCAGGACAGGGGGCTAGCCGACTGTTTTTT
CASSPGQGASRLFF
>.|TRBD2|TRBV13|TRBJ2-3
TGTGCCAGCAGCTCACTAGCGGTCACAGATACGCAGTATTTT
CASSSLAVTDTQYF
>.|TRBD1|TRBV6-5|TRBJ1-1
TGTGCCAGCAGTTACAGACAGGGGAGAACTGAAGCTTTCTTT
CASSYRQGRTEAFF
>.|.|TRBV7-9|TRBJ1-2
TGTGCCAGCAGCCCGGGGTCGGTGGTCGGTAGCTACACCTTC
CASSPGSVVGSYTF
>.|TRBD1|TRBV4-1|TRBJ1-2
TGCGCCAGCAGCCAAGAAAACCGGGACAGCTATGGCTACACCTTC
CASSQENRDSYGYTF
>.|.|TRBV4-2|TRBJ2-2
TGTGCCAGCAGCCAAGCGGCCAGTCACACCGGGGAGCTGTTTTTT
CASSQAASHTGELFF
>.|TRBD1|TRBV19|TRBJ1-2
TGTGCCAGTAGTATGGGGGACAGGGTAGCTGGCTACACCTTC
CASSMGDRVAGYTF
>.|.|TRBV2|TRBJ1-5
TGTGCCAGCAGTGAAGGAGAATATAGCAATCAGCCCCAGCATTTT
CASSEGEYSNQPQHF
>.|.|TRBV6-5|TRBJ1-2
TGTGCCAGCAGTCGACAGTCGATGGATGGCTACACCTTC
CASSRQSMDGYTF
>.|TRBD1|TRBV24-1|TRBJ1-5
TGTGCCACCAGTGAGACAGGGAGCAATCAGCCCCAGCATTTT
CATSETGSNQPQHF
>.|.|TRBV21-1|TRBJ1-2
TGTGCCAGCAGCCCCCTGATGGACGGTAACTATGGCTACACCTTC
CASSPLMDGNYGYTF
>once|TRBD1|TRBV10-2|TRBJ1-1
TGCGCCAGCAGTGAAGTCACCAGGGGGAGAACTGAAGCTTTCTTT
CASSEVTRGRTEAFF
>few|.|TRBV5-5|TRBJ2-3
TGTGCCAGCAGCTCGACGGCTAGGCCAGATACGCAGTATTTT
CASSSTARPDTQYF
>.|.|TRBV3-1/TRBV3-2|TRBJ1-1
TGTGCCAGCAGCCAAGATGCGGAGACAGCTGAAGCTTTCTTT
CASSQDAETAEAFF
>.|.|TRBV10-3|TRBJ2-6
TGTGCCAGCGTTCACTCTGGGGCCAACGTCCTGACTTTC
CASVHSGANVLTF
>.|.|TRBV21-1|TRBJ1-5
TGTGCCAGCAGCAAAGACCGAGGGAGTGGCAATCAGCCCCAGCATTTT
CASSKDRGSGNQPQHF
>.|TRBD1|TRBV30|TRBJ2-7
TGTGCCTCTGGGACAGGGATCTCCTACGAGCAGTACTTC
CASGTGISYEQYF
>.|.|TRBV29-1|TRBJ2-3
TGCAGCGTCGGAGAGCTTGGAGATACGCAGTATTTT
CSVGELGDTQYF
>.|.|TRBV19|TRBJ2-1
TGTGCCAGTAGTCCCTCTTTCCATCCTGAGCAGTTCTTC
CASSPSFHPEQFF
>.|.|TRBV5-1|TRBJ1-1
TGCGCCAGCAGCTCTCAACCGAACACTGAAGCTTTCTTT
CASSSQPNTEAFF
>.|.|TRBV15|TRBJ2-5
TGTGCCACCAGCAGAGATCTAGAACAAGAGACCCAGTACTTC
CATSRDLEQETQYF
>.|TRBD1|TRBV3-1/TRBV3-2|TRBJ2-4
TGTGCCAGCAGCACCCGGACAGGGGAAAACATTCAGTACTTC
CASSTRTGENIQYF
>.|TRBD1|TRBV20-1|TRBJ1-4
TGCAGTGCTAGTCCTGGGGCAGGGGGAAGTGAAAAACTGTTTTTT
CSASPGAGGSEKLFF
>.|.|TRBV19|TRBJ2-7
TGTGCCAGTAGACCCCGCGGGGCGGACGAGCAGTACTTC
CASRPRGADEQYF
>.|.|TRBV9|TRBJ1-5
TGTGCCAGCAGAGGAGGGAGGAAGCCCCAGCATTTT
CASRGGRKPQHF
>.|.|TRBV27|TRBJ2-7
TGTGCCAGCAGTTTAGAGACTATAAGACAGCTCTACGAGCAGTACTTC
CASSLETIRQLYEQYF
>.|.|TRBV6-6|TRBJ1-3
TGTGCCAGCAGTCCTGGACAGCACTCTGGAAACACCATATATTTT
CASSPGQHSGNTIYF